This T cell receptor (beta chain) was captured by sequencing in a study of blood T cell repertoires in COVID-19. Libraries were prepared by immunoSEQ multiplex PCR; TCRdb keeps only in-frame clonotypes and omits some of them. The sample holds 65,000 or so clones, over 60% seen once. This CDR3 is 14 amino acids long. The germline V and J ends were trimmed by 0 bases and 8 bases, with 13 bases remaining between them. Looked up from germline, CDR1 is LGHNA and CDR2 is YSLEER. This clone was picked up one time. The clonotype comes from a woman between 50 and 59 years old with active or convalescent COVID-19. V and J are TRBV4-3 and TRBJ1-2; D perhaps matches TRBD1 (5 bases). Sequencing input: peripheral blood. The CDR3 loop is CASSQDTWRGGYTF. The CDR3 DNA is TGCGCCAGCAGCCAAGATACGTGGAGGGGCGGCTACACCTTC.